This T cell receptor beta chain was observed in a study of T cell repertoires in cytomegalovirus infection. In the study overall: Evidence of both CMV infection and a matching HLA type came from public TCR beta signatures.

TCRdb re-derived calls from the reads in MiXCR, one entry per CDR3 protein. Here the sample spans approximately 910,000 distinct CDR3 sequences, approximately 30% being singletons. Trimming shortened V by 4 bases and J by 5 bases, and 9 bases separated the two germline ends. This CDR3 is built from 12 residues. The germline V gene encodes CDR1 SGHVS and CDR2 FNYEAQ. This clonotype was detected a few times. Its antigen is not known. The V call is TRBV7-6, the J call TRBJ2-7; D is undetermined. This clonotype originated in a human donor in good health (CMV status not recorded). Some clones in this sample may be carry-over from other donors' samples. Sequencing used cultured CD8+ T cells from PBMCs, obtained from culture after CMV antigen stimulation. CDR3 sequence reads: CASSSDGNEQYF. The CDR3 bases are TGTGCCAGCAGCTCGGACGGCAACGAGCAGTACTTC.